Presented here are 20 T cell receptor beta chains from one specimen sequenced in a study of regulatory T cells in long-lasting Graves disease. Assembly of TCR beta libraries relied on iRepertoire HTBI primers together with Arm-PCR of CDR3 regions. TCRdb itself ran the multiplex PCR reads through MiXCR, one entry per CDR3 protein. The sample has about 430,000 distinct CDR3 sequences, 21% seen once. Described time point: persistent/refractory GD, antithyroid drugs over 5 years with positive TRAb. The TCR library was made from RNA extracted from PBMCs. Sequenced here: peripheral blood mononuclear cells (PBMCs), sampled when the disease was refractory, from a patient treated with antithyroid drugs. The receptors shown here come from a female donor with Graves disease.

This clonotype showed up many times. The V gene is TRBV2, the J gene TRBJ2-7, with unresolved D. Between the trimmed V and J ends, which lost 6 bases and 3 bases, there was a span of 21 bases. Germline assignment: CDR1 SNHLY and CDR2 FYNNEI. This CDR3 has 16 amino acids. CDR3: CASSPGEVRTIYEQYF. The CDR3 DNA reads as TGTGCCAGCAGCCCCGGTGAGGTCAGGACGATCTACGAGCAGTACTTC. Looking up the rest from reference TRBV2 and TRBJ2-7 gives the full variable domain: EPEVTQTPSHQVTQMGQEVILRCVPISNHLYFYWYRQILGQKVEFLVSFYNNEISEKSEIFDDQFSVERPDGSNFTLKIRSTKLEDSAMYFCASSPGEVRTIYEQYFGPGTRLTVT.

This chain links TRBV15 with TRBJ2-7; TRBD2 matches at 14 bases. V lost 11 bases, J lost 4 bases, and 13 bases stayed unmatched. Germline V gene data show CDR1 as LNHNV and CDR2 as YYDKDF (reference sequence). The CDR3 contains 16 residues. The CDR3 sequence: CAWRGGLAGVSYEQYF. DNA for the CDR3: TGTGCCTGGAGGGGGGGACTAGCGGGAGTTTCTTACGAGCAGTACTTC.

V gene TRBV28 combines with J gene TRBJ1-2; D not certain. V was clipped by 5 bases and J by 7 bases, with 8 bases between them. The CDR3 consists of 11 residues. The germline V gene encodes CDR1 MDHEN and CDR2 SYDVKM. Here the CDR3 reads CASSVRGGYTF. CDR3 in DNA: TGTGCCAGCAGTGTTCGTGGTGGCTACACCTTC.

Points on this clonotype: A single base separates this from a much larger clone, so it may be a read error. The chain is built from TRBV13 and TRBJ2-5, with 13 nucleotides matching TRBD2. The CDR3 loop spans 17 amino acids. Germline CDR1 PRHDT, CDR2 FYEKMQ (reference sequence). The CDR3 region is CAISLGGLAGDGETQYF. CDR3 nucleotide sequence: TGTGCCATCAGCTTAGGAGGACTAGCGGGAGATGGGGAGACCCAGTACTTC.

This clonotype was found once. The chain couples TRBV18 to TRBJ2-2; 9 nucleotides agree with TRBD2. This CDR3 spans 19 amino acids. CDR1 KGHSH and CDR2 LQKENI come from the germline V gene. With V trimmed by 1 base and J by 8 bases, 17 bases remained unmatched. As DNA, the CDR3 is TGTGCCAGCTCACCACGGCGAGCGGGAGGACCAGAACAGGAGGGGGAGCTGTTTTTT. Its protein is CASSPRRAGGPEQEGELFF.

There are a few counts of this clonotype. The chain joins TRBV30 to TRBJ2-7; 7 positions agree with TRBD2. The germline V gene has CDR1 GTSNPN and CDR2 SVGIG (reference sequence). V shed 4 bases and J 4 bases; nucleotides not matched to a gene: 10. CDR3 length: 14 amino acids. The CDR3 region is CAWNSGSPGYEQYF. CDR3 DNA sequence: TGTGCCTGGAATAGCGGGTCCCCCGGGTACGAGCAGTACTTC.

Regarding this clonotype: A read error is possible here, since a much larger clone lies one base away. The V call is TRBV12-3 or TRBV12-4, the J call TRBJ1-1; D remains unclear. The CDR3 length is 13 residues. Trimming took off 6 bases at V and 1 base at J, with 9 bases between the two ends. CDR3 region: CASRMPENTEAFF. CDR3 DNA sequence: TGTGCCAGCAGGATGCCAGAGAACACTGAAGCTTTCTTT.

The genes are TRBV30 and TRBJ1-5; 8 positions match TRBD1. The J segment lost 1 base and the V segment lost 2 bases, leaving 10 bases of the junction unmatched. There are 17 residues in the CDR3. From germline, CDR1 is GTSNPN and CDR2 SVGIG (reference sequence). CDR3 loop: CAWSSPFRGRSNQPQHF. Here the CDR3 DNA reads TGTGCCTGGAGTAGCCCTTTCAGGGGGCGAAGCAATCAGCCCCAGCATTTT. The full variable domain, its missing parts supplied by reference TRBV30 and TRBJ1-5, is SQTIHQWPATLVQPVGSPLSLECTVEGTSNPNLYWYRQAAGRGLQLLFYSVGIGQISSEVPQNLSASRPQDRQFILSSKKLLLSDSGFYLCAWSSPFRGRSNQPQHFGDGTRLSIL.

Many counts were recorded for this clonotype. Here the CDR3 DNA reads TGCAGTGCTTGGGACGCGCGGCAAGAGACCCAGTACTTC. Its protein is CSAWDARQETQYF. The chain employs TRBV20-1 and TRBJ2-5; D assignment may be TRBD1 or TRBD2 (5 bases each). Germline V CDR1 and CDR2: DFQATT, SNEGSKA (reference sequence). V lost 5 bases and J lost 2, with 12 bases in between. This CDR3 is 13 amino acids long.

This chain joins TRBV4-1 and TRBJ2-2; TRBD2 is a possible D gene (6 bases). The germline gives CDR1 MGHRA, CDR2 YSYEKL. The CDR3 covers 15 residues. V was shortened by 4 bases and J by 2 bases, with 11 bases between the two germline ends. The chain's CDR3 is CASSPGDHNTGELFF. In DNA form, the CDR3 reads TGCGCCAGCAGCCCGGGGGACCATAACACCGGGGAGCTGTTTTTT.

The table lists this clonotype with many counts. CDR3 loop: CASSYGDAPQETQYF. The CDR3 coding sequence is TGTGCCAGCAGTTATGGTGACGCACCACAAGAGACCCAGTACTTC. V usage is TRBV6-2 or TRBV6-3 and J usage is TRBJ2-5; no definite D call. Germline V gene lookup returns CDR1 MNHEY and CDR2 SVGEGT. Trimming took off 3 bases at V and 2 bases at J, with 13 bases between the two ends. The CDR3 runs to 15 residues.

This clonotype was detected ten times or more. The chain couples TRBV29-1 to TRBJ1-4; D call uncertain. CDR3 length: 14 amino acids. Looked up from germline, CDR1 is SQVTM and CDR2 is ANQGSEA. Trimming took off 1 base at V and 0 bases at J, with 6 bases between the two ends. The CDR3: CSVEVGATNEKLFF. CDR3 bases: TGCAGCGTTGAAGTGGGAGCAACTAATGAAAAACTGTTTTTT.

Many counts were recorded for this clonotype. J is TRBJ2-5 and V is TRBV28, with 8 bases fitting TRBD2. Trimming took 4 bases from V and 7 from J; bases not matched to a gene: 8. The CDR3 has 14 residues. CDR1 and CDR2 (germline): MDHEN, SYDVKM. The CDR3 nucleotides read TGTGCCAGCAGTTCCGAGACTAGCGAGCGGACCCAGTACTTC. Translating gives CASSSETSERTQYF.

CDR3 region: CSAREPQGDTQYF. In DNA form, the CDR3 reads TGCAGTGCTAGAGAGCCCCAGGGGGATACGCAGTATTTT. This chain uses TRBV20-1 with TRBJ2-3; possible D gene TRBD1, 6 bases. CDR1 and CDR2 from the germline V gene are DFQATT and SNEGSKA (reference sequence). The CDR3 loop spans 13 amino acids. Trimming pared 0 bases from V and 6 bases from J, leaving 10 bases between.

This clonotype was counted only a few times. V usage is TRBV19 and J usage is TRBJ1-5; 10 bases map to TRBD1. The CDR3 length is 16 residues. Trimming cost V 5 bases and J 7 bases; bases outside gene matches: 11. Germline V CDR1 and CDR2: LNHDA, SQIVND (reference sequence). DNA of the CDR3: TGTGCCAGTAGTGGCATTGACAGGGGGCTAGGACAGCCCCAGCATTTT. Translated, it gives CASSGIDRGLGQPQHF.

Note on this clonotype: A far larger clone is only one base removed, so a read error is likely. The rearrangement joins TRBV28 to TRBJ2-5, with D possibly matching TRBD2 (5 bases). The DNA end favors TRBJ2-7, so the J call may be wrong. CDR1 and CDR2 from the germline V gene are MDHEN and SYDVKM. The CDR3 has 14 residues. CDR3 bases: TGTGCCAGCAGTTCAATCGACGGGAAGGCCGAGCAGTACTTC. It translates to CASSSIDGKAEQYF.

Remarks on this clonotype: Possible read error: a much larger clone is one base away. The rearrangement uses TRBV30 and TRBJ1-2; possibly TRBD1 for D (5 bases). Germline-derived CDR1 and CDR2 are GTSNPN and SVGIG (reference sequence). Trimming stripped 0 bases from V and 10 bases from J, with 12 bases between. The CDR3 covers 12 residues. CDR3: CAWSVGTFDYTF. The CDR3 nucleotides are TGTGCCTGGAGTGTGGGGACTTTTGACTACACCTTC.

This clonotype was found many times. The CDR3 DNA follows: TGTGCCAGCAGGGTAGGAACTAATGAAAAACTGTTTTTT. As protein: CASRVGTNEKLFF. This chain joins TRBV28 and TRBJ1-4; no firm D call. V lost 6 bases to trimming and J lost 1 base, with 6 bases between them. The CDR3 runs to 13 residues. Germline-derived CDR1 and CDR2 are MDHEN and SYDVKM. Drawing the rest from reference TRBV28 and TRBJ1-4, the complete variable domain is DVKVTQSSRYLVKRTGEKVFLECVQDMDHENMFWYRQDPGLGLRLIYFSYDVKMKEKGDIPEGYSVSREKKERFSLILESASTNQTSMYLCASRVGTNEKLFFGSGTQLSVL.

This clonotype was observed at least ten times. The DNA of the CDR3 is TGTGCCAGCAGCCTCCTTGGACTAGCGGGAGGCCCACGGCCCGGGGAGCTGTTTTTT. Translating it yields CASSLLGLAGGPRPGELFF. This rearrangement joins TRBV28 to TRBJ2-2, with TRBD2 matching over 14 bases. This CDR3 comprises 19 residues. Per the germline V gene, CDR1 is MDHEN and CDR2 is SYDVKM. V shed 6 bases and J 6 bases; nucleotides not matched to a gene: 15.

There are many counts of this clonotype. The chain is built from TRBV28 and TRBJ2-7; 10 bases match TRBD2. The J segment lost 2 bases and the V segment lost 5 bases, leaving 6 bases of the junction unmatched. Germline V gene sequence: CDR1 MDHEN, CDR2 SYDVKM. This CDR3 has 15 amino acids. CDR3 coding DNA: TGTGCCAGCAGTATCCACCTAGCGGGAGCCTACGAGCAGTACTTC. Its translation: CASSIHLAGAYEQYF.